The 13 T cell receptor beta chains listed next were all sequenced from one sample in a study of tumor and adjacent non-tumor tissue in lung cancer. No cell sorting was done before RNA was extracted from the tissue. A modified ARM-PCR protocol with three rounds of nested PCR amplified TCRbeta. TCRdb redid the calling of the multiplex PCR reads with MiXCR, one entry per CDR3 protein. This sample has about 90,000 distinct CDR3 sequences, with approximately 57% found just once. Sequenced material: lung tumor tissue. These TCRs come from a man aged 70-80 years with non-small cell lung cancer.

This clonotype was detected only a few times. This sequence joins TRBV6-5 and TRBJ2-2; TRBD2 matches 9 bases. The CDR3 loop spans 15 amino acids. The J segment lost 1 base and the V segment lost 8 bases, leaving 5 bases of the junction unmatched. The germline V gene encodes CDR1 MNHEY and CDR2 SVGAGI. The CDR3 spells CASRPSGMNTGELFF. The CDR3 DNA is TGTGCCAGCCGACCTAGCGGGATGAACACCGGGGAGCTGTTTTTT.

This clonotype has a count of ten or more. This chain joins TRBV6-6 and TRBJ1-2; D possibly corresponds to TRBD1 (5 bases). The CDR3 runs to 12 residues. Looked up from germline, CDR1 is MNHNY and CDR2 is SVGAGI (reference sequence). V was trimmed by 6 bases and J by 6 bases, leaving 11 bases between them. The CDR3 sequence: CASSEGLNGYTF. CDR3 sequence (DNA): TGTGCCAGCAGCGAGGGACTAAATGGCTACACCTTC.

This clonotype was observed once. The rearrangement uses TRBV7-9 and TRBJ2-6; D might be TRBD1 or TRBD2, each matching 5 bases. The CDR3 length is 18 residues. Germline CDR1 reads SEHNR; CDR2 reads FQNEAQ (reference sequence). The germline V and J ends were trimmed by 10 bases and 0 bases, with 22 bases remaining between them. This CDR3 reads CANTKPGPSSSGANVLTF. The CDR3 region has the DNA TGTGCCAATACCAAACCGGGACCGAGTTCCTCTGGGGCCAACGTCCTGACTTTC.

The chain links TRBV29-1 to TRBJ1-1, with D maybe TRBD1 (6 bases). The CDR3 is 15 residues long. From germline, CDR1 is SQVTM and CDR2 ANQGSEA. V was pared by 5 bases and J by 6 bases, with 22 bases between. The DNA for the CDR3 is TGCAGCGTTATGTCTGGGGGCCGCGAACAGTCTGAAGCTTTCTTT. Its protein is CSVMSGGREQSEAFF.

For this clonotype: A read error may produce the germline difference seen at one junction end. The chain recombines TRBV11-3 with TRBJ2-5, with TRBD2 identical over 8 bases. Per germline, CDR1 SGHNT and CDR2 YENEEA. This CDR3 comprises 14 residues. This chain's CDR3 is CANSLAGSGGTRYF. CDR3 in DNA: TGTGCCAACAGCTTAGCGGGGTCCGGGGGGACCCGGTACTTC.

This clonotype was observed many times. CDR3 nucleotide sequence: TGTGCCAGCAGTAGTTCCGGGACAGGATGGAATGAGCAGTTCTTC. It codes for CASSSSGTGWNEQFF. J is TRBJ2-1 and V is TRBV6-4; 8 positions match TRBD1. The V gene end was trimmed by 5 bases and the J gene end by 7 bases; junction bases not matched to a gene: 10. Per the germline V gene, CDR1 is MRHNA and CDR2 is SNTAGT. The CDR3 is 15 residues long.

The genes are TRBV10-1 and TRBJ2-5; D unresolved. CDR3 length equals 13 residues. Germline V CDR1 and CDR2: WNHNN, SYGVQD (reference sequence). Trimming took 7 bases from V and 2 from J, leaving 11 bases between them. In nucleotides, the CDR3 is TGCGCCAGCAACGGTAGAGTACAAGAGACCCAGTACTTC. Translating it yields CASNGRVQETQYF.

Note on this clonotype: This is likely a read error, given that the CDR3 carries no conserved phenylalanine or tryptophan at its end. This chain links TRBV6-1 with TRBJ1-5, with 9 bases identical to TRBD1. CDR1 is MNHNS, CDR2 SASEGT, per germline. The length of the CDR3 is 15 residues. The CDR3 is CASIAGTGRNQSQHS. The DNA for the CDR3 is TGTGCCAGCATCGCCGGGACAGGGCGCAATCAGTCCCAGCATTCT.

Remarks on this clonotype: Mismatch with germline at one junction end may stem from a read error. The chain is built from TRBV4-1 and TRBJ2-7; D call uncertain. Germline V gene sequence: CDR1 MGHRA, CDR2 YSYEKL. This CDR3 has 16 residues. The CDR3 is CARSQDPGQDDYEQYF. The CDR3 DNA is TGCGCCAGGAGCCAAGACCCCGGGCAAGATGACTACGAGCAGTACTTC.

Ten or more counts support this clonotype. The chain joins TRBV10-3 to TRBJ2-2; D not certain. The germline V gene has CDR1 ENHRY and CDR2 SYGVKD. V lost 6 bases and J lost 4, with 3 bases in between. The CDR3 covers 11 residues. CDR3 sequence: CAISGTGELFF. CDR3 nucleotides: TGTGCCATCAGCGGCACCGGGGAGCTGTTTTTT.

Points on this clonotype: The CDR3 does not close with the conserved phenylalanine or tryptophan, likely indicating a read error. The V and J genes are TRBV29-1 and TRBJ1-1; maybe TRBD1 (6 bases). The V gene's germline CDR1 is SQVTM and CDR2 ANQGSEA. V dropped 6 bases and J dropped 1 base, with 15 bases sitting between them. The CDR3 length is 14 residues. The CDR3 sequence: CSVRGGAWNTEAFL. The CDR3 nucleotides read TGCAGCGTGCGGGGGGGGGCGTGGAACACTGAAGCTTTCTTA.

As to this clonotype: This may arise from a read error, as a much more abundant clone is one base away. The genes are TRBV28 and TRBJ1-1; D call uncertain. With 5 bases removed from V and 1 base from J, the gap between germline ends came to 8 bases. Germline V gene lookup returns CDR1 MDHEN and CDR2 SYDVKM. This CDR3 has 13 residues. The DNA of the CDR3 is TGTGCCAGCAGTATTCCGGAGAACACTGAAGCTTTCTTT. Protein product: CASSIPENTEAFF.

Concerning this clonotype: This likely comes from a read error, as the CDR3 has no conserved phenylalanine or tryptophan at its end. The chain combines TRBV6-1 with TRBJ2-1; D is unclear. The length of the CDR3 is 12 residues. Germline CDR1 MNHNS, CDR2 SASEGT. The CDR3 DNA reads as TGTGCCAACAGTGAGTACGGCAATGAGCAGTTCCTC. Amino acids: CANSEYGNEQFL.